One sample yielded the 12 T cell receptor beta chains listed below, sequenced in a study of OX40 agonist ivuxolimab in advanced cancers. The data were produced by immunoSEQ multiplex PCR, yet TCRdb's version contains in-frame clones alone and is incomplete. There are roughly 98,000 clones in the sample; about four fifths occur only once, and about 1.5% lies in the top ten. The input for sequencing was CD4+ or CD8+ T cells sorted from blood, taken in a trial of the OX40 agonist ivuxolimab. The receptors stem from an adult with an advanced solid tumor such as melanoma, head and neck, liver or kidney cancer.

This chain uses TRBV4-3 with TRBJ2-7; D possibly corresponds to TRBD1 (6 bases). CDR1 LGHNA and CDR2 YSLEER come from the germline V gene. The CDR3 extends over 14 amino acids. Trimming left V 4 bases short and J 6 bases short, with 16 bases between. The CDR3 sequence is CASSLQGTPTEQYF. CDR3 nucleotides: TGCGCCAGCAGCCTCCAAGGGACACCTACCGAGCAGTACTTC.

The V and J genes are TRBV5-5 and TRBJ2-5; no definite D call. In germline, CDR1 is SGHKS, CDR2 YYEKEE (reference sequence). This CDR3 comprises 15 residues. V was cut by 4 bases and J by 5 bases, with 18 bases left in between. In nucleotides, the CDR3 is TGTGCCAGCAGCAAACCAGGCCCTCAGAGGGAGACCCAGTACTTC. Protein: CASSKPGPQRETQYF. Drawing the rest from reference TRBV5-5 and TRBJ2-5, the complete variable domain is DAGVTQSPTHLIKTRGQQVTLRCSPISGHKSVSWYQQVLGQGPQFIFQYYEKEERGRGNFPDRFSARQFPNYSSELNVNALLLGDSALYLCASSKPGPQRETQYFGPGTRLLVL.

This clone was seen once. V usage is TRBV5-1 and J usage is TRBJ2-2; 12 bases map to TRBD2. J gave up 2 bases and V 5 bases, and 7 bases lay outside the gene matches. In germline, CDR1 is SGHRS, CDR2 YFSETQ. The length of the CDR3 is 17 residues. CDR3 protein: CASRLPGLAGNTGELFF. The CDR3, as DNA: TGCGCCAGCAGATTACCGGGACTAGCGGGTAACACCGGGGAGCTGTTTTTT.

This clone came up once. This rearrangement joins TRBV19 to TRBJ2-2; maybe TRBD1 (5 bases). With 6 bases removed from V and 4 bases from J, the gap between germline ends came to 15 bases. CDR3 length: 15 residues. Germline CDR1 and CDR2: LNHDA and SQIVND (reference sequence). CDR3 loop: CASRAPTGRTGELFF. The CDR3 nucleotides are TGTGCCAGTAGAGCCCCTACAGGTCGCACCGGGGAGCTGTTTTTT.

This rearrangement joins TRBV9 to TRBJ2-3, with 8 nucleotides matching TRBD2. The germline CDR1 and CDR2 sequences are SGDLS and YYNGEE. V dropped 4 bases and J dropped 6; count of bases not matched to a gene: 10. This CDR3 is 15 amino acids long. CDR3 DNA sequence: TGTGCCAGCAGCTTACTAGCGGTTAAAACGGATACGCAGTATTTT. It is translated as CASSLLAVKTDTQYF.

The chain carries TRBV4-1 and TRBJ2-2; D is possibly TRBD1 or TRBD2 (5 bases each). Germline assignment: CDR1 MGHRA and CDR2 YSYEKL. V lost 1 base to trimming and J lost 13 bases, with 28 bases between them. The CDR3 has 18 amino acids. CDR3 sequence reads: CASSQANFLPPLDSGLFF. The CDR3, as DNA: TGCGCCAGCAGCCAAGCCAATTTCCTCCCTCCCCTTGACAGCGGGCTGTTTTTT.

This rearrangement joins TRBV7-2 to TRBJ2-1; D possibly corresponds to TRBD1 (5 bases). CDR1 SGHTA and CDR2 FQGNSA come from the germline V gene. V was cut by 4 bases and J by 4 bases, with 11 bases left in between. There are 14 residues in the CDR3. The CDR3 coding sequence is TGTGCCAGCAGCTCCCCCAACAGGTACAATGAGCAGTTCTTC. This translates into CASSSPNRYNEQFF.

This sequence joins TRBV5-1 and TRBJ2-2; perhaps TRBD1 as D (5 bases). V lost 2 bases to trimming and J lost 3 bases, with 8 bases between them. Germline loops: CDR1 SGHRS, CDR2 YFSETQ. The length of the CDR3 is 14 residues. This CDR3 is CASSFMTDTGELFF. The CDR3 DNA sequence: TGCGCCAGCAGCTTTATGACAGACACCGGGGAGCTGTTTTTT.

This chain joins TRBV28 and TRBJ1-6; D ambiguous. Trimming cost V 10 bases and J 7 bases, with 17 bases left between them. Germline V CDR1 and CDR2: MDHEN, SYDVKM. The length of the CDR3 is 14 residues. The CDR3 nucleotides read TGTGCCACGGGAGGGAGCCCTAGGAATTCACCCCTCCACTTT. This gives the protein CATGGSPRNSPLHF.

The chain has TRBV7-2 and TRBJ2-1; no clear D. Per the germline V gene, CDR1 is SGHTA and CDR2 is FQGNSA. V was clipped by 6 bases and J by 2 bases, with 11 bases between them. CDR3 size: 14 residues. The CDR3 region is CASSEGRPYNEQFF. The DNA of the CDR3 is TGTGCCAGCAGTGAAGGACGCCCCTACAATGAGCAGTTCTTC.

This sequence joins TRBV7-9 and TRBJ1-2, with D perhaps matching TRBD1 (5 bases). V lost 5 bases and J 5 bases, leaving 12 bases between the germline ends. This CDR3 has 13 amino acids. Per germline, CDR1 SEHNR and CDR2 FQNEAQ (reference sequence). The CDR3 sequence: CASSPTELYGYTF. The CDR3 bases are TGTGCCAGCAGCCCGACAGAGCTATATGGCTACACCTTC.

The genes are TRBV19 and TRBJ2-1; TRBD1 aligns across 9 bases. CDR3 length equals 17 residues. V lost 3 bases, J lost 3 bases, and 9 bases stayed unmatched. CDR1 and CDR2 (germline): LNHDA, SQIVND (reference sequence). The chain's CDR3 is CASSITSGTGIYNEQFF. The CDR3, as DNA: TGTGCCAGTAGTATCACTTCCGGGACAGGGATCTACAATGAGCAGTTCTTC.